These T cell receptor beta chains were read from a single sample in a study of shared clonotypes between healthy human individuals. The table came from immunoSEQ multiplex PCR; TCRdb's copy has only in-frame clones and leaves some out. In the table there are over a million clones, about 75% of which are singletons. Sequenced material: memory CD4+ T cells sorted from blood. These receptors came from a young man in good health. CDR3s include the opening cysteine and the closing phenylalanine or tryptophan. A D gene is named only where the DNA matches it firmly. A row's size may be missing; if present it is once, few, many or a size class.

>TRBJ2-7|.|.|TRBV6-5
TGTGCCAGCAGTTCACGGACAAACTACGAGCAGTACTTC
CASSSRTNYEQYF
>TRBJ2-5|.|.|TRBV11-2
TGTGCCAGCAGCTCCTGGGGAGGATACCAAGAGACCCAGTACTTC
CASSSWGGYQETQYF
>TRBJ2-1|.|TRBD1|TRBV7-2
TGTGCCAGCAGCCCACAGGGGGCTAGTTACAATGAGCAGTTCTTC
CASSPQGASYNEQFF
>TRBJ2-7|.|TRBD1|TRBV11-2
TGTGCCAGCAGCCCCATCCTGGGGGACAGCTACGAGCAGTACTTC
CASSPILGDSYEQYF
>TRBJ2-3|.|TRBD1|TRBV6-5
TGTGCCAGCAGCAAACGGACAGGGGAAGCGCAGTATTTT
CASSKRTGEAQYF
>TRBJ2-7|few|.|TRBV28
TGTGCCAGCAGTGTAAGGGAGAACTACGAGCAGTACTTC
CASSVRENYEQYF
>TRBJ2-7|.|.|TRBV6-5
TGTGCCAGCAGAGGCCTAACTAGCCGCTTTAACGAGCAGTACTTC
CASRGLTSRFNEQYF
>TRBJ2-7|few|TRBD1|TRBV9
TGTGCCAGCAGCGTCTCCGGGACAGGGGGTCCCTACGAGCAGTACTTC
CASSVSGTGGPYEQYF
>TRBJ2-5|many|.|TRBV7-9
TGTGCCAGCAGCTCCGGGACGACTCAAGAGACCCAGTACTTC
CASSSGTTQETQYF
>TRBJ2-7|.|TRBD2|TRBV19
TGTGCCAGTAGTGCCCTAGAGGTAGCGGGAGTCTACGAGCAGTACTTC
CASSALEVAGVYEQYF
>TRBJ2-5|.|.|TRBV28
TGTGCCAGCAGTTTAATAGGGGCGGGACCCCAAGAGACCCAGTACTTC
CASSLIGAGPQETQYF
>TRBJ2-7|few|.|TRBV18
TGTGCCAGCTCACCCACAGGTTCCGAGCAGTACTTC
CASSPTGSEQYF
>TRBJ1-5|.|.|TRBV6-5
TGTGCCAGCGGGGAAGGGATTAGCAATCAGCCCCAGCATTTT
CASGEGISNQPQHF
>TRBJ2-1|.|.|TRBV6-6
TGTGCCAGCAGTTACTCGAGCTGGGCAAACGAGCAGTTCTTC
CASSYSSWANEQFF
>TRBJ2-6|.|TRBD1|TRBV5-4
TGTGCCAGCAGCTTGGCCTCCCTGACAGGGGGGGCCAACGTCCTGACTTTC
CASSLASLTGGANVLTF
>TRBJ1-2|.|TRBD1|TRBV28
TGTGCCAGCAGTAGCGGACAGGGGGCTAGTTGGAGCTATGGCTACACCTTC
CASSSGQGASWSYGYTF
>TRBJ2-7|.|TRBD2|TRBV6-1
TGTGCCAGCAGTGGGGGATCGGGAGGAGGATACGAGCAGTACTTC
CASSGGSGGGYEQYF
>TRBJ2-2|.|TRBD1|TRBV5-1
TGCGCCAGCAGCAAGTCCCGACAGGGGCAGGGGGACACCGGGGAGCTGTTTTTT
CASSKSRQGQGDTGELFF
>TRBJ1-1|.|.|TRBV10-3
TGTGCCATCAGGCAGCTGAACACTGAAGCTTTCTTT
CAIRQLNTEAFF
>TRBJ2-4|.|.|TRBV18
TGTGCCAGCTCATCTGAGAGGGTAGACATTCAGTACTTC
CASSSERVDIQYF
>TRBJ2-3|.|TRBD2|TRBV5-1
TGCGCCAGCAGCAAAGGACTAGATGTAGATACGCAGTATTTT
CASSKGLDVDTQYF
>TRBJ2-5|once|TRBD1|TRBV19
TGTGCCAGTAGTCTCAGGGGGCAGGAGACCCAGTACTTC
CASSLRGQETQYF
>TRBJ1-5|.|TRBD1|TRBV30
TGTGCCTGGAGTATGGACAGGAATCAGCCCCAGCATTTT
CAWSMDRNQPQHF
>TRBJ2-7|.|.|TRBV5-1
TGCGCCAGCAGCTTGTCACAGTACGAGCAGTACTTC
CASSLSQYEQYF
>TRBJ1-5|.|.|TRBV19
TGTGCCAGTAGTTTGAGGGTGGGAGGGTTCGACAATCAGCCCCAGCATTTT
CASSLRVGGFDNQPQHF
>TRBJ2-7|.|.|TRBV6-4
TGTGCCAGCACTTATACGGGTTACCACGAGCAGTACTTC
CASTYTGYHEQYF
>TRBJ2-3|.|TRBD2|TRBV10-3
TGTGCCATCAAAGATAGCGGGGACAATACGCAGTATTTT
CAIKDSGDNTQYF
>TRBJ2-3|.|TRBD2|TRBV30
TGTGCCTTTAAGCGGGAGGGCCTAACAGATACGCAGTATTTT
CAFKREGLTDTQYF
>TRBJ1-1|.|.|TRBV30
TGTGCCTGTACGAGGGCCCTGAACACTGAAGCTTTCTTT
CACTRALNTEAFF
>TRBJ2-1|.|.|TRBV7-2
TGTGCCAGCAGCTTAGGGCCGCCCAGCTCCTACAATGAGCAGTTCTTC
CASSLGPPSSYNEQFF
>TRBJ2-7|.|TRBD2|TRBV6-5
TGTGCCAGCAGCCCCGGACTAGCAGTCCACGAGCAGTACTTC
CASSPGLAVHEQYF
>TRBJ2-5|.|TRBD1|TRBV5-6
TGTGCCAGCAGCCAGGGGGTCCAAGAGACCCAGTACTTC
CASSQGVQETQYF
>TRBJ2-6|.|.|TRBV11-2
TGTGCCAGCAGCTTAGCAGGGGCTGGGGCCAACGTCCTGACTTTC
CASSLAGAGANVLTF
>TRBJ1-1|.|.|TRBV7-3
TGTGCCAGCAGAGGGGCAGGGGTTGAAGCTTTCTTT
CASRGAGVEAFF
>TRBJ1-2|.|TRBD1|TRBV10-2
TGCGCCAGCAGTGATAGACAGGGAGACTATGGCTACACCTTC
CASSDRQGDYGYTF
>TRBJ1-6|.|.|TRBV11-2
TGTGCCAGCAGCCCCGGGGGTGGTAATTCACCCCTCCACTTT
CASSPGGGNSPLHF
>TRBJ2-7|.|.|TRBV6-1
TGTGCCAGCAGTGAAGTCTCAACATACGAGCAGTACTTC
CASSEVSTYEQYF